The next 19 T cell receptor beta chains were all read from a single sample in a study of cytomegalovirus exposure and HLA in healthy donors. The PCR ran on 60 Vbeta and 13 Jbeta primers. The repertoire was sequenced with immunoSEQ multiplex PCR; TCRdb's copy has only in-frame clones and lacks some. Of some 100,000 clones listed, more than 65% are singletons. Material for sequencing was PBMCs. The receptors stem from a girl between 2 and 10 years old in good health and CMV-seropositive.

This clone was counted only a few times. J is TRBJ1-5 and V is TRBV27, with D tentatively TRBD1 (6 bases). V was pared by 5 bases and J by 5 bases, with 22 bases between. The CDR3 totals 17 residues. Germline V gene lookup returns CDR1 MNHEY and CDR2 SMNVEV (reference sequence). CDR3 sequence (DNA): TGTGCCAGCAGTCCCTACACTACAGGGTATGGAGATCAGCCCCAGCATTTT. It is translated as CASSPYTTGYGDQPQHF.

This chain links TRBV27 with TRBJ2-7, with D maybe TRBD1 (6 bases). The CDR3 consists of 16 residues. The germline gives CDR1 MNHEY, CDR2 SMNVEV (reference sequence). Trimming took 2 bases from V and 0 from J, leaving 14 bases between them. CDR3 sequence reads: CASSLDSGAISYEQYF. The CDR3 nucleotides read TGTGCCAGCAGTTTAGATTCAGGGGCCATCTCCTACGAGCAGTACTTC.

The chain employs TRBV19 and TRBJ1-1; the D is unclear. The CDR3 contains 13 residues. Trimming took 6 bases from V and 6 from J, leaving 14 bases between them. Germline CDR1 is LNHDA and CDR2 is SQIVND (reference sequence). The CDR3 is CASRGGSIAEAFF. The DNA for the CDR3 is TGTGCCAGTAGAGGCGGTTCGATCGCTGAAGCTTTCTTT.

The table lists this clone with a count of one. The V call is TRBV6-6, the J call TRBJ2-1, with 12 bases identical to TRBD2. The CDR3 spans 16 residues. Germline lookup yields CDR1 MNHNY and CDR2 SVGAGI (reference sequence). Trimming at V came to 4 bases and at J to 0 bases, leaving 1 base not matched to a gene. CDR3 in amino acids: CASSSGLAGSYNEQFF. The CDR3 nucleotides are TGTGCCAGCAGTTCGGGACTAGCGGGCTCCTACAATGAGCAGTTCTTC.

This sequence joins TRBV30 and TRBJ2-7, with TRBD2 as a possible D gene (7 bases). V shed 2 bases and J shed 5 bases, with 25 bases lying between them. CDR1 and CDR2 (germline): GTSNPN, SVGIG (reference sequence). The CDR3 consists of 17 residues. The CDR3 DNA follows: TGTGCCTGGAGTCCGGGATGGGGGGGCCCGAAGATCAACGAGCAGTACTTC. It is translated as CAWSPGWGGPKINEQYF.

The chain recombines TRBV6-1 with TRBJ1-1; no clear D gene. The ends were cut back, 7 bases at V and 6 bases at J, with 12 bases in the middle. The CDR3 extends over 12 amino acids. Germline CDR1 MNHNS, CDR2 SASEGT. CDR3 DNA: TGTGCCAGCATTCTCTCCCTAGCTGAAGCTTTCTTT. It is translated as CASILSLAEAFF.

The chain combines TRBV29-1 with TRBJ1-1; 9 positions agree with TRBD1. The CDR3 has 14 residues. CDR1 and CDR2 (germline): SQVTM, ANQGSEA. The V segment lost 3 bases and the J segment 1 base; nucleotides outside the gene matches: 3. For the CDR3, the DNA is TGCAGCGTTGATACGGACAGGGGGAACACTGAAGCTTTCTTT. Translated: CSVDTDRGNTEAFF.

This clone was seen more than once but under ten times. J is TRBJ2-7 and V is TRBV6-5; TRBD2 is a possible D gene (5 bases). Trimming left V 0 bases short and J 1 base short, with 7 bases between. CDR3 length: 14 amino acids. The germline CDR1 and CDR2 sequences are MNHEY and SVGAGI. The CDR3 DNA follows: TGTGCCAGCAGTTACTCCCGGGGTTCCTACGAGCAGTACTTC. Its protein is CASSYSRGSYEQYF.

This chain joins TRBV5-8 and TRBJ2-1; TRBD2 might be the D (6 bases). Per the germline V gene, CDR1 is SGHTS and CDR2 is YDEGEE. V lost 1 base to trimming and J lost 10 bases, with 18 bases between them. CDR3 size: 15 residues. CDR3 in amino acids: CASSLWGTPDVEQFF. The CDR3 DNA follows: TGTGCCAGCAGCTTGTGGGGGACTCCGGACGTAGAGCAGTTCTTC.

This clone showed up just once. The chain employs TRBV30 and TRBJ2-3; 12 bases map to TRBD2. With V trimmed by 5 bases and J by 7 bases, 7 bases remained unmatched. CDR3 length: 14 amino acids. CDR1 and CDR2 from the germline V gene are GTSNPN and SVGIG (reference sequence). CDR3 loop: CAWAPSGRANTQYF. The CDR3 DNA follows: TGTGCCTGGGCCCCTAGCGGGAGGGCTAATACGCAGTATTTT.

The rearrangement links TRBV7-2 to TRBJ2-3; weak D call: TRBD2 (6 bases). CDR1 is SGHTA and CDR2 is FQGNSA in the germline V gene. This CDR3 contains 15 residues. Trimming took off 4 bases at V and 5 bases at J, with 16 bases between the two ends. CDR3 residues: CASSSYVLALDTQYF. DNA for the CDR3: TGTGCCAGCAGCTCCTACGTACTAGCATTAGATACGCAGTATTTT. Variable domain in full (rest from reference TRBV7-2 and TRBJ2-3): GAGVSQSPSNKVTEKGKDVELRCDPISGHTALYWYRQSLGQGLEFLIYFQGNSAPDKSGLPSDRFSAERTGGSVSTLTIQRTQQEDSAVYLCASSSYVLALDTQYFGPGTRLTVL.

The chain carries TRBV29-1 and TRBJ2-1, with D possibly TRBD2 on 7 matching bases. CDR1 is SQVTM and CDR2 is ANQGSEA in the germline V gene. CDR3 size: 14 residues. V lost 4 bases to trimming and J lost 6 bases, with 16 bases between them. The DNA for the CDR3 is TGCAGCGTTGGGGGGGGCGGGAGTAGCAATGAGCAGTTCTTC. Translating gives CSVGGGGSSNEQFF.

A few counts support this clone. The chain employs TRBV6-5 and TRBJ1-4, with 9 bases that match TRBD1. The CDR3 runs to 14 residues. With V trimmed by 3 bases and J by 6 bases, 2 bases remained unmatched. Germline values: CDR1 MNHEY, CDR2 SVGAGI. This CDR3 is CASSYGTGYEKLFF. CDR3 in DNA: TGTGCCAGCAGTTATGGGACAGGGTATGAAAAACTGTTTTTT.

V gene TRBV28 combines with J gene TRBJ1-5; 10 nucleotides agree with TRBD1. The CDR3 is 16 amino acids. The junction had 9 bases not matched to a gene; V was cut back by 4 bases and J by 6 bases. Germline V gives CDR1 MDHEN, CDR2 SYDVKM. The CDR3 nucleotides read TGTGCCAGCAGTTCCTTCGGACAGGGGGGGGGTCAGCCCCAGCATTTT. Its translation: CASSSFGQGGGQPQHF.

This chain uses TRBV6-5 with TRBJ2-7, with 8 bases that match TRBD2. V shed 4 bases, J shed 11 bases, and the junction held 7 bases outside the gene matches. Germline CDR1 is MNHEY and CDR2 is SVGAGI. The CDR3 spans 12 residues. CDR3 sequence reads: CASSSSAGGKYF. The CDR3 bases are TGTGCCAGCAGTTCTTCCGCGGGAGGAAAGTACTTC.

The rearrangement uses TRBV30 and TRBJ2-3, with TRBD2 matching over 10 bases. Unmatched junction bases numbered 7, after V lost 2 bases and J lost 2 bases. The CDR3 runs 16 residues. Germline V lookup: CDR1 GTSNPN, CDR2 SVGIG (reference sequence). CDR3 loop: CAWSSTTSGFTDTQYF. The CDR3 coding sequence is TGTGCCTGGAGTTCCACGACTAGCGGGTTCACAGATACGCAGTATTTT.

J is TRBJ2-1 and V is TRBV7-9; D remains unclear. There are 13 residues in the CDR3. Per germline, CDR1 SEHNR and CDR2 FQNEAQ (reference sequence). V gave up 5 bases and J gave up 10 bases, with 15 bases separating them. CDR3 nucleotides: TGTGCCAGCAGCCGTTTGGAGTCTCGGGAGCAGTTCTTC. This codes for CASSRLESREQFF.

For this clone: An end of the junction does not agree with germline; a read error may underlie this. The chain is built from TRBV7-9 and TRBJ2-7; a weak D match, TRBD1 (6 bases). Germline CDR1 and CDR2: SEHNR and FQNEAQ (reference sequence). CDR3 length: 15 amino acids. The CDR3: CASSLVGRGLYGQYF. The CDR3 bases are TGTGCCAGCAGCTTAGTGGGCAGGGGCCTATACGGGCAGTACTTC.

This clone came up once. V and J are TRBV7-2 and TRBJ2-7; possible D gene TRBD2, 5 bases. Trimming cost V 3 bases and J 4 bases, with 13 bases left between them. Per germline, CDR1 SGHTA and CDR2 FQGNSA. This CDR3 region has 14 residues. The CDR3 DNA sequence: TGTGCCAGCAGCTTTACACTAGTTGGATACGAGCAGTACTTC. This gives the protein CASSFTLVGYEQYF.